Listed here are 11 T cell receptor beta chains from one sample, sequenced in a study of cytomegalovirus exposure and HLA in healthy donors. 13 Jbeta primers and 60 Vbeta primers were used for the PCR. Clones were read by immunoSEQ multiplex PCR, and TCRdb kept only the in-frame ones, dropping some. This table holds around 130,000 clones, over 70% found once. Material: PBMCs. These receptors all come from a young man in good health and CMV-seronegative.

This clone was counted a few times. The CDR3 DNA sequence: TGTGCCAGCAGCTCAGGTCCCTCTGGAAACACCATATATTTT. Translation: CASSSGPSGNTIYF. The gene calls are TRBV6-4 and TRBJ1-3; no clear D. Trimming shortened V by 6 bases and J by 0 bases, and 9 bases separated the two germline ends. The CDR3 loop spans 14 amino acids. The V gene's germline CDR1 is MRHNA and CDR2 SNTAGT.

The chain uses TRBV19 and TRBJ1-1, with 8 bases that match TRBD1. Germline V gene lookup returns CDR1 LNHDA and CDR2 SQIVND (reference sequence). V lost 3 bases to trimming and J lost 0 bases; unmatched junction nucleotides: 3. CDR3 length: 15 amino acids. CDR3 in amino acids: CASSIPGQVNTEAFF. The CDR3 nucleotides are TGTGCCAGTAGTATTCCGGGACAGGTGAACACTGAAGCTTTCTTT.

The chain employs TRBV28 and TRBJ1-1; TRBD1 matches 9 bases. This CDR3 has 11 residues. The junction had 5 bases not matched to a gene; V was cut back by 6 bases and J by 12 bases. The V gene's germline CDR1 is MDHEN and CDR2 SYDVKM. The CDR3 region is CASRSGQGTFF. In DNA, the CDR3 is TGTGCCAGCAGGTCGGGACAGGGTACTTTCTTT.

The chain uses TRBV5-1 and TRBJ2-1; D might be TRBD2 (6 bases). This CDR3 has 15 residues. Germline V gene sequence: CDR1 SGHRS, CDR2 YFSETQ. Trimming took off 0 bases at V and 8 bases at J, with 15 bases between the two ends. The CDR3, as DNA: TGCGCCAGCAGCTTGGTGGGGTCGGGGGACGATGAGCAGTTCTTC. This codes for CASSLVGSGDDEQFF.

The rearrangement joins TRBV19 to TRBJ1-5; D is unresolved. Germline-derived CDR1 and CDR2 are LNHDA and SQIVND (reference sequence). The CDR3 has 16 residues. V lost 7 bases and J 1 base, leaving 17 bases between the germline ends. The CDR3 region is CASNKGRGRSNQPQHF. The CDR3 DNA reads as TGTGCCAGTAACAAAGGGAGAGGGCGGAGCAATCAGCCCCAGCATTTT. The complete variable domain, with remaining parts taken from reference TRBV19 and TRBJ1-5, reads DGGITQSPKYLFRKEGQNVTLSCEQNLNHDAMYWYRQDPGQGLRLIYYSQIVNDFQKGDIAEGYSVSREKKESFPLTVTSAQKNPTAFYLCASNKGRGRSNQPQHFGDGTRLSIL.

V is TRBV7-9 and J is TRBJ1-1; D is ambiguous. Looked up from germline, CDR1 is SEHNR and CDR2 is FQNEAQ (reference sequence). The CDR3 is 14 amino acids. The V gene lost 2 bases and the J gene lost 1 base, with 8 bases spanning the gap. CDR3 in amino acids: CASSLSQPNTEAFF. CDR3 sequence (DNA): TGTGCCAGCAGCTTAAGCCAACCGAACACTGAAGCTTTCTTT.

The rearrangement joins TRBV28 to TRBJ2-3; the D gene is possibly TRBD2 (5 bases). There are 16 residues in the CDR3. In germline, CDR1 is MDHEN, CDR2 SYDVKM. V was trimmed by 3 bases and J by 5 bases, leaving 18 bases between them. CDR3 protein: CASSFRFEGIVDTQYF. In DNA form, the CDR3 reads TGTGCCAGCAGTTTCCGCTTCGAGGGAATTGTAGATACGCAGTATTTT.

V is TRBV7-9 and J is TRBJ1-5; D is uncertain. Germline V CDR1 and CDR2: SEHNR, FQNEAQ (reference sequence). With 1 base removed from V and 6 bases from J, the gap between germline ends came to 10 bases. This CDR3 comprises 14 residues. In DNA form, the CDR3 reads TGTGCCAGCAGCTTAGGGCAGGTGACTCAGCCCCAGCATTTT. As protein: CASSLGQVTQPQHF.

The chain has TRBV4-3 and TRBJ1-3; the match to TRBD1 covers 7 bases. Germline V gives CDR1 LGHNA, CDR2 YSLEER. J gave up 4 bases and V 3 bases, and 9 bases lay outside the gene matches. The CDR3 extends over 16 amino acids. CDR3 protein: CASSQQSGTEGNTIYF. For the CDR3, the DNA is TGCGCCAGCAGCCAGCAATCCGGGACAGAAGGAAACACCATATATTTT.

CDR3 in amino acids: CASSSSAGQGIVGELFF. CDR3 sequence (DNA): TGTGCCAGCAGTTCAAGTGCGGGACAGGGGATAGTCGGGGAGCTGTTTTTT. The chain carries TRBV6-9 and TRBJ2-2; 10 bases are shared with TRBD1. The V gene end was trimmed by 4 bases and the J gene end by 7 bases; junction bases not matched to a gene: 12. The CDR3 has 17 amino acids. Per the germline V gene, CDR1 is MNHGY and CDR2 is SVAAGI.

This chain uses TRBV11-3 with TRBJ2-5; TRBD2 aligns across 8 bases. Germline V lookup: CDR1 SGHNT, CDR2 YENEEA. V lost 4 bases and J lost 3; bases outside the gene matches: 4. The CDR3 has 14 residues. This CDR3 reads CASSSGTSKETQYF. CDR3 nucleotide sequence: TGTGCCAGCAGCTCCGGGACTAGTAAAGAGACCCAGTACTTC.